This T cell receptor (beta chain) was obtained from a study of blood T cells in healthy people across ages. Looked up from germline, CDR1 is SEHNR and CDR2 is FQNEAQ (reference sequence). The CDR3 contains 18 residues. The V gene end was trimmed by 2 bases and the J gene end by 1 base; junction bases not matched to a gene: 12. Sample-barcoded 5' priming and a J-beta primer mix drove a second PCR of about 7 to 12 cycles. TCRdb itself ran the 5' RACE reads through MiXCR, one entry per CDR3 protein. The repertoire holds around 1,900,000 distinct CDR3 sequences, with roughly two fifths as singletons. Specimen: blood. The receptor comes from a human donor in good health. The gene calls are TRBV7-9 and TRBJ2-5; 8 nucleotides agree with TRBD1. CDR3 DNA sequence: TGTGCCAGCAGCTTACAGGGGGCGTCTCAGTTCAGCCAAGAGACCCAGTACTTC. This encodes CASSLQGASQFSQETQYF.